This TCR beta chain was captured by sequencing in a study of blood T cell repertoires in COVID-19. This clone was seen only once. Here immunoSEQ multiplex PCR was the method, and the copy in TCRdb shows in-frame clones only, minus some. This sample has a few hundred thousand clones; more than 85% occur once, and the top ten carry just under 9%. The germline CDR1 and CDR2 sequences are SNHLY and FYNNEI. There are 13 residues in the CDR3. V lost 2 bases and J 1 base, leaving 5 bases between the germline ends. The chain has TRBV2 and TRBJ1-1; unclear D gene. This TCR was recovered from a man aged 40-55 years who had recovered from COVID-19. Input material: PBMCs or T cells enriched from blood (not recorded which). This CDR3 is CASSERRNTEAFF. CDR3 DNA sequence: TGTGCCAGCAGTGAAAGGAGGAACACTGAAGCTTTCTTT.